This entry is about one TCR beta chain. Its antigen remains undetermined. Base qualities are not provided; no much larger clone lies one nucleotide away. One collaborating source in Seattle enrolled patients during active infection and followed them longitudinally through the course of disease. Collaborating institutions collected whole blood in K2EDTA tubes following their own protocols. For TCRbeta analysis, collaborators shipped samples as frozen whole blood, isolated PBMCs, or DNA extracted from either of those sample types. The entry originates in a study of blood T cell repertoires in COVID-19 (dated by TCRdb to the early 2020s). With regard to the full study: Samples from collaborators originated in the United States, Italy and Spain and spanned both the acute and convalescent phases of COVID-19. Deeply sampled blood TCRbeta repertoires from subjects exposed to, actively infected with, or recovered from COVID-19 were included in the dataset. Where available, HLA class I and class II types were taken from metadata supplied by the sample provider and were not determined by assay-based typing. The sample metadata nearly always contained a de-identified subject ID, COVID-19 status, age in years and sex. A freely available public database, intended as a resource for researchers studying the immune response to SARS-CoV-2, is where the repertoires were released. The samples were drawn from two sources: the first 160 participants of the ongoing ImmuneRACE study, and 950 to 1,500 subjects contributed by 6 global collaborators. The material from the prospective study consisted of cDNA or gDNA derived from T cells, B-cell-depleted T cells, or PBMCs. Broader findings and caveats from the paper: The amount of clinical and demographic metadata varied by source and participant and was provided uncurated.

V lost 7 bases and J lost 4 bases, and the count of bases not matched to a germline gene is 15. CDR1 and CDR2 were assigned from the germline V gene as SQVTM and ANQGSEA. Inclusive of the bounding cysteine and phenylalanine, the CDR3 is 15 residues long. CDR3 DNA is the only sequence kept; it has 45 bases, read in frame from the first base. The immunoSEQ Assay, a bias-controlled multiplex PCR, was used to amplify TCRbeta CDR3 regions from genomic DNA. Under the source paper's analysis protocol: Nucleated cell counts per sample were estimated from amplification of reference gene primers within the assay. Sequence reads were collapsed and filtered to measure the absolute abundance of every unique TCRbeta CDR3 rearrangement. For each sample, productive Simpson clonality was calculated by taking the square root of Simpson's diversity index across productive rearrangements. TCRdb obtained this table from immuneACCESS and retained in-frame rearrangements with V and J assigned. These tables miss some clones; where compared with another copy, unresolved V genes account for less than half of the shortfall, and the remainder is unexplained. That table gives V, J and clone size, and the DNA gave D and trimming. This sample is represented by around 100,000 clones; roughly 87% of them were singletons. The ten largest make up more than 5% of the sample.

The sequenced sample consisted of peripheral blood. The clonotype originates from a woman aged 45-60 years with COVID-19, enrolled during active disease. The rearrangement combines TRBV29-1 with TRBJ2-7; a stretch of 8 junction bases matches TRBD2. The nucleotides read TGCAGCGCCACCGGGGGGGGACAAGGCCTTTACGAGCAGTACTTC. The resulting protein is CSATGGGQGLYEQYF.